These 31 T cell receptor beta chains originate from one sample sequenced in a study of cytomegalovirus exposure and HLA in healthy donors. The PCR employed 60 Vbeta primers together with 13 Jbeta primers. Some clones are missing from TCRdb's copy, which holds only in-frame ones; the method was immunoSEQ multiplex PCR. This sample has 100,000 to 150,000 clones, with around three quarters found just once. Sequences were obtained from PBMCs. These receptors came from a woman between 45 and 65 years old in good health and CMV-seronegative.

This chain links TRBV4-3 with TRBJ1-6; no clear D. Trimming took 0 bases from V and 10 from J, leaving 13 bases between them. This CDR3 region has 15 residues. Germline assignment: CDR1 LGHNA and CDR2 YSLEER. CDR3 amino acids: CASSQDILTNSPLHF. The CDR3 DNA follows: TGCGCCAGCAGCCAAGATATCCTAACGAACTCACCCCTCCACTTT.

CDR3: CASSLAAHIASTDTQYF. CDR3 bases: TGTGCCAGCAGCTTAGCGGCCCACATAGCTAGCACAGATACGCAGTATTTT. The V and J genes are TRBV7-2 and TRBJ2-3, with unresolved D. V gave up 0 bases and J gave up 0 bases, with 13 bases separating them. Per germline, CDR1 SGHTA and CDR2 FQGNSA. The CDR3 sequence is 17 residues long.

The rearrangement links TRBV7-2 to TRBJ1-1, with unresolved D. The CDR3 loop spans 13 amino acids. Deletions cut 4 bases from V and 2 bases from J, with 8 bases between. Germline V gene sequence: CDR1 SGHTA, CDR2 FQGNSA. This CDR3 is CASSSSLNTEAFF. CDR3 bases: TGTGCCAGCAGCTCGTCACTAAACACTGAAGCTTTCTTT.

This clone was recorded a few times. V is TRBV7-2 and J is TRBJ2-3, with 10 bases lining up with TRBD1. The CDR3 has 15 amino acids. From germline, CDR1 is SGHTA and CDR2 FQGNSA. Losses at the gene ends were 1 base for V and 5 bases for J; bases not matched to a gene: 3. Here the CDR3 reads CASSLGQGARDTQYF. The CDR3, as DNA: TGTGCCAGCAGCTTAGGACAGGGGGCAAGAGATACGCAGTATTTT.

The J gene is TRBJ2-5, the V gene TRBV4-1; D is unresolved. Near its end, the DNA agrees better with TRBJ2-7, so the J call may be wrong. The CDR3 length is 15 residues. The germline V gene encodes CDR1 MGHRA and CDR2 YSYEKL. In nucleotides, the CDR3 is TGCGCCAGCAGCCAAGTGGCCTCTGACTCCTACGAGCAGTACTTC. It is translated as CASSQVASDSYEQYF.

V is TRBV7-8 and J is TRBJ2-5; 8 bases are shared with TRBD2. The CDR3 loop spans 15 amino acids. The germline CDR1 and CDR2 sequences are SGHVS and FQNEAQ. Trimming at V came to 6 bases and at J to 5 bases, leaving 11 bases not matched to a gene. The CDR3 is CASRQSGSRQETQYF. The CDR3 DNA sequence: TGTGCCAGCAGACAAAGCGGGAGTCGGCAGGAGACCCAGTACTTC.

Worth noting for this clone: The germline gene is not matched at one end of the junction; a read error may be the cause. The chain recombines TRBV18 with TRBJ1-2, with a tentative D call TRBD1 (6 bases). The CDR3 totals 14 residues. The germline gives CDR1 KGHSH, CDR2 LQKENI. The CDR3: CASSPNRVNCGYTF. The CDR3 region has the DNA TGTGCCAGCTCCCCCAACAGGGTTAACTGTGGCTACACCTTC. Filled out from reference TRBV18 and TRBJ1-2, the complete variable domain reads NAGVMQNPRHLVRRRGQEARLRCSPMKGHSHVYWYRQLPEEGLKFMVYLQKENIIDESGMPKERFSAEFPKEGPSILRIQQVVRGDSAAYFCASSPNRVNCGYTFGSGTRLTVV.

The V and J genes are TRBV18 and TRBJ2-5; 12 bases map to TRBD2. V shed 2 bases and J 4 bases; nucleotides not matched to a gene: 8. The CDR3 is made up of 17 amino acids. Germline V gives CDR1 KGHSH, CDR2 LQKENI. CDR3 sequence reads: CASSPGRLAGVAETQYF. The CDR3 DNA follows: TGTGCCAGCTCACCAGGTAGACTAGCGGGAGTAGCAGAGACCCAGTACTTC.

V usage is TRBV15 and J usage is TRBJ2-4; perhaps TRBD1 as D (5 bases). In germline, CDR1 is LNHNV, CDR2 YYDKDF (reference sequence). V lost 5 bases and J lost 0, with 17 bases in between. The CDR3 is 17 residues long. The CDR3, as DNA: TGTGCCACCAGCTCCTACCAGGGCCCCGTAGCCAAAAACATTCAGTACTTC. As protein: CATSSYQGPVAKNIQYF. Variable domain in full (rest from reference TRBV15 and TRBJ2-4): DAMVIQNPRYQVTQFGKPVTLSCSQTLNHNVMYWYQQKSSQAPKLLFHYYDKDFNNEADTPDNFQSRRPNTSFCFLDIRSPGLGDTAMYLCATSSYQGPVAKNIQYFGAGTRLSVL.

In regard to this clone: Germline and junction disagree at one end, which may indicate a read error. J is TRBJ1-5 and V is TRBV30; tentatively, D is TRBD1 (6 bases). There are 13 residues in the CDR3. The V gene's germline CDR1 is GTSNPN and CDR2 SVGIG (reference sequence). The CDR3 loop is CAWSVQGNQPQNF. CDR3 DNA sequence: TGTGCCTGGAGTGTACAGGGAAATCAGCCCCAGAATTTT.

V usage is TRBV4-3 and J usage is TRBJ2-5; tentatively, D is TRBD1 (6 bases). CDR1 and CDR2 from the germline V gene are LGHNA and YSLEER. This CDR3 has 14 amino acids. Between the trimmed V and J ends, which lost 1 base and 5 bases, there was a span of 11 bases. CDR3: CASSQAQGGETQYF. As DNA, the CDR3 is TGCGCCAGCAGCCAAGCACAGGGTGGCGAGACCCAGTACTTC.

The rearrangement joins TRBV11-3 to TRBJ1-3; D perhaps matches TRBD1 (5 bases). The germline V and J ends were trimmed by 4 bases and 1 base, with 11 bases remaining between them. Germline loops: CDR1 SGHNT, CDR2 YENEEA. This CDR3 has 15 residues. CDR3 DNA: TGTGCCAGCAGCTCGTCAGGGTTTTCTGGAAACACCATATATTTT. Its protein is CASSSSGFSGNTIYF.

The chain links TRBV29-1 to TRBJ1-1; 7 bases are a match to TRBD1. The CDR3 spans 12 residues. Per the germline V gene, CDR1 is SQVTM and CDR2 is ANQGSEA. Trimming removed 6 bases from V and 7 bases from J; junction bases left unmatched: 8. The CDR3 coding sequence is TGCAGCGTAGGTACAGGGGACGGTGAAGCTTTCTTT. Encoded protein: CSVGTGDGEAFF.

This clone was picked up one time. This chain uses TRBV4-3 with TRBJ1-4, with unresolved D. This CDR3 has 15 residues. Germline loops: CDR1 LGHNA, CDR2 YSLEER. The V end lost 0 bases, the J end lost 4 bases, and 9 bases lay between the germline ends. The CDR3 spells CASSQDLLFNEKLFF. CDR3 bases: TGCGCCAGCAGCCAAGATCTCTTGTTTAATGAAAAACTGTTTTTT.

This chain uses TRBV29-1 with TRBJ1-2; 11 bases fit TRBD1. This CDR3 has 14 amino acids. V shed 4 bases, J shed 6 bases, and the junction held 7 bases outside the gene matches. CDR1 and CDR2 (germline): SQVTM, ANQGSEA. CDR3 nucleotides: TGCAGCGTTGCCGGACAGGGGGCTGTCGATGGCTACACCTTC. Amino acids: CSVAGQGAVDGYTF.

The chain carries TRBV7-9 and TRBJ1-1; 7 nucleotides match TRBD1. The CDR3 totals 14 residues. In germline, CDR1 is SEHNR, CDR2 FQNEAQ (reference sequence). The junction had 1 base not matched to a gene; V was cut back by 2 bases and J by 1 base. This CDR3 is CASSLTGENTEAFF. CDR3 bases: TGTGCCAGCAGCTTAACAGGGGAGAACACTGAAGCTTTCTTT.

This clone showed up just once. CDR3 nucleotide sequence: TGTGCCAGCAGTTACATCCTTACCTACAATGAGCAGTTCTTC. Its protein is CASSYILTYNEQFF. The J gene is TRBJ2-1, the V gene TRBV6-6; D is undetermined. The germline V and J ends were trimmed by 2 bases and 2 bases, with 7 bases remaining between them. CDR1 is MNHNY and CDR2 is SVGAGI in the germline V gene (reference sequence). The CDR3 is made up of 14 amino acids.

This chain links TRBV18 with TRBJ2-7; D is ambiguous. Germline V gene data show CDR1 as KGHSH and CDR2 as LQKENI. The CDR3 has 16 amino acids. With 2 bases removed from V and 2 bases from J, the gap between germline ends came to 16 bases. The CDR3 coding sequence is TGTGCCAGCTCACCAAATGGAAGGCCCCGGGCCTACGAGCAGTACTTC. Amino acids: CASSPNGRPRAYEQYF.

This sequence joins TRBV4-1 and TRBJ1-1; 8 bases map to TRBD1. There are 15 residues in the CDR3. CDR1 MGHRA and CDR2 YSYEKL come from the germline V gene. With 2 bases clipped from V and 0 bases from J, the junction kept 2 bases outside the gene matches. CDR3 bases: TGCGCCAGCAGCCAAAACAGGGGGATGAACACTGAAGCTTTCTTT. Translated: CASSQNRGMNTEAFF.

The chain combines TRBV29-1 with TRBJ2-3, with D perhaps matching TRBD1 (6 bases). The germline gives CDR1 SQVTM, CDR2 ANQGSEA. There are 13 residues in the CDR3. V was cut by 4 bases and J by 6 bases, with 14 bases left in between. The chain's CDR3 is CSVVRGNSDTQYF. The CDR3, as DNA: TGCAGCGTTGTAAGGGGGAACTCGGATACGCAGTATTTT.

The chain is built from TRBV15 and TRBJ2-7; TRBD1 might be the D (5 bases). V gave up 0 bases and J gave up 5 bases, with 14 bases separating them. The CDR3 sequence is 15 residues long. Per germline, CDR1 LNHNV and CDR2 YYDKDF (reference sequence). CDR3 coding DNA: TGTGCCACCAGCAGAGATCTCGGCAGGGTAGACGAGCAGTACGTC. This codes for CATSRDLGRVDEQYV.

To note about this clone: Distinct nucleotide sequences in the sample also encode this CDR3. The rearrangement uses TRBV7-3 and TRBJ2-3; D remains unclear. Per the germline V gene, CDR1 is SGHTA and CDR2 is FQGTGA. The V and J ends lost 5 bases and 6 bases respectively, with 12 bases between them. The CDR3 contains 13 residues. CDR3 nucleotide sequence: TGTGCCAGCAGCCTCCCCGGTACGGATACGCAGTATTTT. It encodes CASSLPGTDTQYF.

The genes are TRBV7-2 and TRBJ1-1; D is unresolved. The CDR3 has 13 amino acids. Germline values: CDR1 SGHTA, CDR2 FQGNSA. Deletions cut 1 base from V and 3 bases from J, with 6 bases between. The CDR3 nucleotides read TGTGCCAGCAGCTTAGATGAGGACACTGAAGCTTTCTTT. Amino acids: CASSLDEDTEAFF.

J is TRBJ2-3 and V is TRBV7-9, with a possible D match to TRBD1 (5 bases). The CDR3 is 14 amino acids. V was shortened by 5 bases and J by 1 base, with 10 bases between the two germline ends. CDR1 is SEHNR, CDR2 FQNEAQ, per germline (reference sequence). The CDR3 sequence is CASSRTTGTDTQYF. The DNA of the CDR3 is TGTGCCAGCAGCCGAACGACAGGCACAGATACGCAGTATTTT.

This clone has a single count. The V gene is TRBV11-3, the J gene TRBJ1-4; 9 bases agree with TRBD1. The V gene's germline CDR1 is SGHNT and CDR2 YENEEA. J was trimmed by 8 bases and V by 4 bases; bases with no gene match: 14. The CDR3 covers 17 residues. CDR3 DNA: TGTGCCAGCAGCTCCTTCGTGACAGGGGGTTCAGAAGAAAAACTGTTTTTT. Residues: CASSSFVTGGSEEKLFF.

V and J are TRBV18 and TRBJ1-4; TRBD1 agrees at 9 bases. Germline V lookup: CDR1 KGHSH, CDR2 LQKENI. The CDR3 is made up of 16 amino acids. V trimming: 4 bases; J trimming: 6 bases; junction bases outside the gene matches: 9. Written as DNA, the CDR3 is TGTGCCAGCTCACAAAAACGGACAGGGGCGGATGAAAAACTGTTTTTT. This encodes CASSQKRTGADEKLFF.

The chain links TRBV14 to TRBJ2-5; 9 nucleotides line up with TRBD2. In germline, CDR1 is SGHDN, CDR2 FVKESK. V lost 0 bases, J lost 2 bases, and 16 bases stayed unmatched. The CDR3 is made up of 20 amino acids. The CDR3, as DNA: TGTGCCAGCAGCCAAGATGGACGCCTAGCGGGGATTGTACCTCAAGAGACCCAGTACTTC. Translating it yields CASSQDGRLAGIVPQETQYF.

The chain uses TRBV5-1 and TRBJ1-2; possible D gene TRBD1, 5 bases. Germline CDR1 is SGHRS and CDR2 is YFSETQ. V lost 6 bases and J lost 4, with 22 bases in between. The CDR3 contains 16 residues. The CDR3 is CASTDGSGRGGYGYTF. Written as DNA, the CDR3 is TGCGCCAGCACGGATGGGTCGGGGAGGGGCGGCTATGGCTACACCTTC.

The chain employs TRBV6-5 and TRBJ2-5; D unresolved. The CDR3 spans 15 residues. Trimming shortened V by 8 bases and J by 2 bases, and 18 bases separated the two germline ends. In germline, CDR1 is MNHEY, CDR2 SVGAGI. The CDR3 region has the DNA TGTGCCAGCCAGTTAGGCACCAGGCGACAAGAGACCCAGTACTTC. It codes for CASQLGTRRQETQYF.

This chain links TRBV4-3 with TRBJ1-3; 9 bases match TRBD1. This CDR3 has 16 amino acids. Germline CDR1 reads LGHNA; CDR2 reads YSLEER. With 6 bases clipped from V and 0 bases from J, the junction kept 6 bases outside the gene matches. CDR3 bases: TGCGCCAGCAGTCTTACAGGGGGCGCCTCTGGAAACACCATATATTTT. Translation: CASSLTGGASGNTIYF.

V gene TRBV6-5 combines with J gene TRBJ2-7, with 7 bases aligning to TRBD2. This CDR3 is 14 amino acids long. CDR1 and CDR2 (germline): MNHEY, SVGAGI. J lost 5 bases, V lost 6 bases, and 10 bases had no gene match. The chain's CDR3 is CASRWTSLGDEQYF. In DNA, the CDR3 is TGTGCCAGCAGGTGGACTAGTCTGGGCGACGAGCAGTACTTC.